This T cell receptor beta chain is drawn from a study of blood T cell repertoires in COVID-19. Study-wide background: Researchers got acute and convalescent COVID-19 samples from the United States, Italy and Spain.

The CDR3 contains 13 residues. The V gene end was trimmed by 4 bases and the J gene end by 11 bases; junction bases not matched to a gene: 6. Study processing details: Using reference gene primer amplification, nucleated cell counts were estimated. The assay was immunoSEQ multiplex PCR, and TCRdb's table has in-frame clones only and misses some. V and J calls and clone size follow that table, whereas D and trimming were derived from the DNA. The sample lists about 170,000 clones; about 90% were seen once. Seattle enrolled patients during active infection and tracked them longitudinally. The specimen was peripheral blood. J is TRBJ1-4 and V is TRBV12-3 or TRBV12-4; TRBD1 matches at 8 bases. The sequence was collected from a man aged 25 to 45 with COVID-19, enrolled during active disease. CDR3: CASSSGQGEKLFF. DNA for the CDR3: TGTGCCAGCAGTTCTGGACAGGGCGAGAAACTGTTTTTT.